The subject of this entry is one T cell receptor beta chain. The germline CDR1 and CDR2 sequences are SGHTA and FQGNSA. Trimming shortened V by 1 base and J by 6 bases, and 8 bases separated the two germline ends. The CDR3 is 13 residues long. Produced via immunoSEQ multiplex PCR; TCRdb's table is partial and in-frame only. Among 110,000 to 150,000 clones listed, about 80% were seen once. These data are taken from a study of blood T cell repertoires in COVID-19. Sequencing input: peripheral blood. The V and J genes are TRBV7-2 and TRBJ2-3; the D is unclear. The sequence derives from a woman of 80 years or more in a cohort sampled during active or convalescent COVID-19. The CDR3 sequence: CASSLVYSDTQYF. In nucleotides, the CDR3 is TGTGCCAGCAGCTTAGTTTATTCGGATACGCAGTATTTT.